This TCR beta chain is drawn from a study of blood T cell repertoires in COVID-19. In the study overall: COVID-19 samples, acute and convalescent, were from the United States, Italy and Spain.

Repertoires were generated with immunoSEQ multiplex PCR, while TCRdb's copy carries only in-frame clones and drops some. The sample lists roughly 180,000 clones, around 80% occurring once. V lost 1 base, J lost 6 bases, and 12 bases lay in between. The CDR3 contains 14 residues. CDR1 and CDR2 from the germline V gene are SNHLY and FYNNEI. Seattle researchers signed up patients amid active infection and tracked them longitudinally. This clone was recorded a few times. This chain joins TRBV2 and TRBJ1-1; D is undetermined. The sample was peripheral blood. The TCR sequence derives from a woman older than 75 with COVID-19, enrolled during active disease. As DNA, the CDR3 is TGTGCCAGCAGTGAAGGGAGGGTATGGGCTGAAGCTTTCTTT. Translated, it gives CASSEGRVWAEAFF.